This TCR beta chain was sequenced during a study of vaccination and CD4 T cells after COVID-19. Study in general: The study enrolled six male and four female convalescents, two of whom were Hispanic.

Remarks on this clonotype: The antigen is not known.

Described treatment: approximately 10-day PBMC culture with coronavirus spike peptide pools or control peptides (ViraFEST assay). Once obtained from cultured CD4+ T cells, the DNA was sequenced using the Oncomine TCR Beta short-read assay. TCRdb analysed the PCR reads with MiXCR anew, one entry per CDR3 protein. Of about 20,000 distinct CDR3 sequences in the sample, 40% to 50% were seen once. Findings of the study overall: Median counts of SARS-CoV-2-reactive clonotypes increased from roughly 21 to 40; this difference was not significant.

The CDR3 is 15 residues long. In germline, CDR1 is SEHNR, CDR2 FQNEAQ (reference sequence). V lost 2 bases to trimming and J lost 3 bases; unmatched junction nucleotides: 6. This chain joins TRBV7-9 and TRBJ1-2; 7 nucleotides align to TRBD1. This sequence was found in a human donor who had recovered from COVID-19. Sequencing was done on a sample of CD4+ T cells from blood, cultured in vitro. The CDR3 region has the DNA TGTGCCAGCAGCTTACTCTACGGGACAGACTATGGCTACACCTTC. This translates into CASSLLYGTDYGYTF.